The 30 T cell receptor beta chains below were found in one sample sequenced in a study of CD8+ T cells in alopecia areata. The authors extracted RNA and reverse transcribed it into cDNA as the sequencing template. TCRdb's copy holds only in-frame clones and misses some; the assay was immunoSEQ multiplex PCR. This sample carries approximately 180,000 clones, just over 65% of them seen once, and the ten largest clones take about an eighth. Sequenced here: CD8+ T cells sorted from blood, sampled at week 0. The source is a human donor with alopecia areata.

This clone was observed a single time. V usage is TRBV6-5 and J usage is TRBJ1-1; 7 bases are a match to TRBD1. Germline CDR1 is MNHEY and CDR2 is SVGAGI. V dropped 0 bases and J dropped 5; count of bases not matched to a gene: 3. The CDR3 covers 14 residues. The CDR3 coding sequence is TGTGCCAGCAGTTACTCGACAGGGTCGACTGAAGCTTTCTTT. It encodes CASSYSTGSTEAFF.

This rearrangement joins TRBV29-1 to TRBJ1-4; 9 bases fit TRBD1. J gave up 4 bases and V 0 bases, and 3 bases lay outside the gene matches. The germline V gene encodes CDR1 SQVTM and CDR2 ANQGSEA. The CDR3 consists of 15 residues. The CDR3 loop reads CSVEDATGGNEKLFF. DNA of the CDR3: TGCAGCGTTGAAGATGCGACAGGGGGTAATGAAAAACTGTTTTTT.

The rearrangement joins TRBV4-1 to TRBJ2-6, with D perhaps matching TRBD1 (6 bases). The CDR3 is 16 amino acids. V was trimmed by 2 bases and J by 4 bases, leaving 12 bases between them. Germline-derived CDR1 and CDR2 are MGHRA and YSYEKL. The CDR3 sequence: CASSQLTGLGANVLTF. CDR3 sequence (DNA): TGCGCCAGCAGCCAATTAACAGGGCTAGGGGCCAACGTCCTGACTTTC.

The chain couples TRBV7-2 to TRBJ1-2; tentatively, D is TRBD1 (6 bases). V lost 0 bases and J lost 8, with 22 bases in between. Germline V gives CDR1 SGHTA, CDR2 FQGNSA. This CDR3 spans 17 amino acids. Here the CDR3 reads CASSLAGTPRIRGGYTF. CDR3 DNA sequence: TGTGCCAGCAGCTTAGCCGGGACACCTAGGATTCGTGGAGGCTACACCTTC.

V gene TRBV2 combines with J gene TRBJ2-3, with TRBD1 matching over 8 bases. The V and J ends lost 6 bases and 0 bases, in that order; junction bases with no gene match: 5. Germline-derived CDR1 and CDR2 are SNHLY and FYNNEI. This CDR3 is built from 15 residues. The CDR3 nucleotides are TGTGCCAGCAGCCTCCGGGACAGGAGCACAGATACGCAGTATTTT. Protein sequence: CASSLRDRSTDTQYF.

This clone was detected a few times. J is TRBJ1-1 and V is TRBV30; D gene ambiguous. V lost 2 bases and J 8 bases, leaving 9 bases between the germline ends. CDR3 length: 11 residues. Germline CDR1 is GTSNPN and CDR2 is SVGIG (reference sequence). For the CDR3, the DNA is TGTGCCTGGAGTTCAGGTCCAGAAGCTTTCTTT. Its protein is CAWSSGPEAFF.

The chain carries TRBV9 and TRBJ1-1, with TRBD1 identical over 9 bases. Trimming cost V 0 bases and J 8 bases; bases outside gene matches: 2. The CDR3 is 13 residues long. CDR1 SGDLS and CDR2 YYNGEE come from the germline V gene. The CDR3 nucleotides are TGTGCCAGCAGCGTAGGGGGACAGGGAGAAGCTTTCTTT. Its translation: CASSVGGQGEAFF.

The chain is built from TRBV29-1 and TRBJ2-5; D gene ambiguous. V lost 6 bases to trimming and J lost 2 bases, with 13 bases between them. The CDR3 is 13 amino acids. The germline gives CDR1 SQVTM, CDR2 ANQGSEA. The CDR3: CSVPESKQETQYF. The CDR3 DNA sequence: TGCAGCGTCCCCGAGAGCAAACAAGAGACCCAGTACTTC.

The chain couples TRBV7-9 to TRBJ2-5; perhaps TRBD1 as D (5 bases). This CDR3 is 16 amino acids long. V lost 5 bases to trimming and J lost 0 bases, with 16 bases between them. Germline V CDR1 and CDR2: SEHNR, FQNEAQ (reference sequence). The CDR3, as DNA: TGTGCCAGCAGCCCCCCGGGTAAGGGGAACCAAGAGACCCAGTACTTC. Translation: CASSPPGKGNQETQYF.

The chain carries TRBV7-2 and TRBJ1-1; D perhaps matches TRBD1 (5 bases). The CDR3 consists of 16 residues. Germline CDR1 reads SGHTA; CDR2 reads FQGNSA. Trimming shortened V by 2 bases and J by 1 base, and 14 bases separated the two germline ends. The CDR3: CASSLPIKTENTEAFF. In DNA, the CDR3 is TGTGCCAGCAGCTTACCGATAAAGACAGAGAACACTGAAGCTTTCTTT.

The chain employs TRBV19 and TRBJ2-7; D gene ambiguous. The germline gives CDR1 LNHDA, CDR2 SQIVND (reference sequence). The V end lost 5 bases, the J end lost 1 base, and 3 bases lay between the germline ends. CDR3 length: 11 residues. Written as DNA, the CDR3 is TGTGCCAGTAGTGGGTCCTACGAGCAGTACTTC. Residues: CASSGSYEQYF.

J is TRBJ2-1 and V is TRBV6-5; the D is unclear. This CDR3 is 10 amino acids long. Germline V gene sequence: CDR1 MNHEY, CDR2 SVGAGI. Trimming took off 8 bases at V and 6 bases at J, with 5 bases between the two ends. This chain's CDR3 is CASRGNEQFF. DNA of the CDR3: TGTGCCAGCCGTGGCAATGAGCAGTTCTTC.

The CDR3 loop is CASRNRDRVGETQYF. CDR3 bases: TGTGCCAGCAGGAACCGGGACAGGGTCGGCGAGACCCAGTACTTC. The rearrangement joins TRBV27 to TRBJ2-5, with TRBD1 matching 9 bases. V lost 6 bases and J lost 5; bases outside the gene matches: 10. Germline loops: CDR1 MNHEY, CDR2 SMNVEV (reference sequence). CDR3 size: 15 residues.

The V gene is TRBV7-9, the J gene TRBJ1-1; 7 nucleotides line up with TRBD1. This CDR3 comprises 13 residues. CDR1 is SEHNR and CDR2 is FQNEAQ in the germline V gene (reference sequence). V dropped 0 bases and J dropped 8; count of bases not matched to a gene: 3. The CDR3 region has the DNA TGTGCCAGCAGCTTAGCCTCGGACAGGGAAGCTTTCTTT. Translation: CASSLASDREAFF.

The chain joins TRBV2 to TRBJ2-5, with a possible D match to TRBD1 (5 bases). The CDR3 is 15 residues long. V dropped 6 bases and J dropped 0 bases, with 14 bases sitting between them. Germline lookup yields CDR1 SNHLY and CDR2 FYNNEI. The CDR3 sequence is CASRFRAMYQETQYF. For the CDR3, the DNA is TGTGCCAGCAGATTCAGGGCAATGTACCAAGAGACCCAGTACTTC.

This clone was seen a handful of times. This chain joins TRBV30 and TRBJ1-3; 8 positions match TRBD1. Germline values: CDR1 GTSNPN, CDR2 SVGIG (reference sequence). The CDR3 contains 16 residues. V dropped 0 bases and J dropped 7; count of bases not matched to a gene: 11. The CDR3 DNA is TGTGCCTGGAGTGTACATTTCAGGGGGCTTCGGAACACCATATATTTT. As protein: CAWSVHFRGLRNTIYF.

A word on this clone: Its ends do not fully match the called genes, so a read error is possible. The chain is built from TRBV7-9 and TRBJ2-2; D not resolved. The CDR3 spans 10 residues. Germline V gives CDR1 SEHNR, CDR2 FQNEAQ (reference sequence). The CDR3 nucleotides are TGTGCCAGCAGCGCGCAGGAGTTGTTTTTT. This codes for CASSAQELFF.

The gene calls are TRBV30 and TRBJ2-7; 8 bases align to TRBD1. J was trimmed by 2 bases and V by 3 bases; bases with no gene match: 6. This CDR3 is built from 14 residues. Germline-derived CDR1 and CDR2 are GTSNPN and SVGIG (reference sequence). The CDR3 is CAWRGSDRAYEQYF. In DNA, the CDR3 is TGTGCCTGGAGGGGATCGGACAGGGCCTACGAGCAGTACTTC.

The rearrangement uses TRBV1 and TRBJ2-7; the table calls TRBD2, which could not be checked here. TRBV1 is noted as a pseudogene. The CDR3 spans 14 residues. CDR3 amino acids: CTSSRLAAAYEQYF. The DNA for the CDR3 is TGCACCAGCAGCCGACTAGCGGCTGCCTACGAGCAGTACTTC.

V usage is TRBV7-9 and J usage is TRBJ2-5, with unresolved D. From germline, CDR1 is SEHNR and CDR2 FQNEAQ (reference sequence). This CDR3 spans 14 amino acids. V was clipped by 0 bases and J by 0 bases, with 5 bases between them. As DNA, the CDR3 is TGTGCCAGCAGCTTAGCTAGCCACCAAGAGACCCAGTACTTC. This encodes CASSLASHQETQYF.

With respect to this clone: Other DNA sequences from this sample encode an identical CDR3 as well. J is TRBJ1-5 and V is TRBV2; D uncertain. The V gene lost 3 bases and the J gene lost 1 base, with 7 bases spanning the gap. Germline assignment: CDR1 SNHLY and CDR2 FYNNEI. The CDR3 totals 14 residues. This CDR3 is CASSEGSSNQPQHF. The CDR3 DNA sequence: TGTGCCAGCAGTGAGGGATCCAGCAATCAGCCCCAGCATTTT.

The CDR3 loop is CASTLRGAVYEQYF. The CDR3 DNA is TGTGCCAGCACTCTCAGGGGCGCAGTCTACGAGCAGTACTTC. This chain links TRBV6-1 with TRBJ2-7; D possibly corresponds to TRBD1 (6 bases). The length of the CDR3 is 14 residues. Germline V gene sequence: CDR1 MNHNS, CDR2 SASEGT. Trimming removed 7 bases from V and 3 bases from J, with 16 bases in between.

J is TRBJ2-7 and V is TRBV6-1; D is unresolved. The germline gives CDR1 MNHNS, CDR2 SASEGT. Trimming cost V 2 bases and J 0 bases, with 2 bases left between them. The CDR3 is 12 amino acids. CDR3 protein: CASSEHSYEQYF. The CDR3 DNA reads TGTGCCAGCAGTGAACACTCCTACGAGCAGTACTTC.

The genes are TRBV5-6 and TRBJ2-7, with D possibly being TRBD1 (6 bases). V lost 4 bases to trimming and J lost 4 bases, with 15 bases between them. The germline gives CDR1 SGHDT, CDR2 YYEEEE. This CDR3 spans 14 amino acids. Written as DNA, the CDR3 is TGTGCCAGCAGCGTCGGGACAACCGCTTACGAGCAGTACTTC. As protein: CASSVGTTAYEQYF. Full variable domain (missing parts from reference TRBV5-6 and TRBJ2-7): DAGVTQSPTHLIKTRGQQVTLRCSPKSGHDTVSWYQQALGQGPQFIFQYYEEEERQRGNFPDRFSGHQFPNYSSELNVNALLLGDSALYLCASSVGTTAYEQYFGPGTRLTVT.

This clone has more than one count but fewer than ten. This chain connects TRBV4-1 to TRBJ1-1; D is undetermined. The germline V gene encodes CDR1 MGHRA and CDR2 YSYEKL. The CDR3 consists of 15 residues. Trimming removed 2 bases at V and 0 bases at J, with 10 bases between. CDR3 residues: CASSQPIYMNTEAFF. CDR3 sequence (DNA): TGCGCCAGCAGCCAACCCATTTACATGAACACTGAAGCTTTCTTT.

The chain couples TRBV10-3 to TRBJ1-5; D unclear. Germline loops: CDR1 ENHRY, CDR2 SYGVKD. The V gene lost 3 bases and the J gene lost 4 bases, with 10 bases spanning the gap. This CDR3 region has 14 residues. The CDR3 DNA sequence: TGTGCCATCAGTGACACTTCTTCTAATCAGCCCCAGCATTTT. Translation gives CAISDTSSNQPQHF.

This chain links TRBV10-2 with TRBJ1-2; D is perhaps TRBD1 (5 bases). CDR1 and CDR2 from the germline V gene are WSHSY and SAAADI. The CDR3 length is 14 residues. V was shortened by 2 bases and J by 5 bases, with 12 bases between the two germline ends. CDR3 region: CASSEGAPGYGYTF. The DNA of the CDR3 is TGCGCCAGCAGTGAGGGGGCCCCTGGTTATGGCTACACCTTC.

The CDR3 sequence is CAGQDSSSYNEQFF. The CDR3 DNA reads TGTGCCGGGCAGGACTCGAGCTCCTACAATGAGCAGTTCTTC. This chain connects TRBV30 to TRBJ2-1; possibly TRBD2 for D (5 bases). CDR1 is GTSNPN, CDR2 SVGIG, per germline (reference sequence). This CDR3 has 14 amino acids. The V end lost 8 bases, the J end lost 0 bases, and 14 bases lay between the germline ends.

The chain recombines TRBV7-9 with TRBJ1-5; TRBD1 aligns across 8 bases. Germline V gives CDR1 SEHNR, CDR2 FQNEAQ (reference sequence). V was pared by 4 bases and J by 4 bases, with 3 bases of the junction left unmatched. This CDR3 has 14 amino acids. CDR3 sequence reads: CASSSGQGNQPQHF. CDR3 nucleotide sequence: TGTGCCAGCAGCTCCGGACAGGGTAATCAGCCCCAGCATTTT.

On this clone: The same CDR3 is also encoded by other DNA sequences in this sample. V gene TRBV7-9 combines with J gene TRBJ2-2; D gene unclear. With 1 base removed from V and 6 bases from J, the gap between germline ends came to 3 bases. The CDR3 is 12 residues long. The germline V gene encodes CDR1 SEHNR and CDR2 FQNEAQ (reference sequence). This CDR3 reads CASSLVPGELFF. CDR3 DNA sequence: TGTGCCAGCAGCTTAGTGCCCGGGGAGCTGTTTTTT.